A selection of T cell receptor beta chains follows, all from one sample in a study of blood T cell repertoires in COVID-19. Measured with immunoSEQ multiplex PCR; TCRdb has only the in-frame clones, and not every one. The table lists roughly 100,000 clones, approximately 89% of them singletons. The sequencing input was peripheral blood. These receptors were taken from a woman aged 80 or older in a cohort sampled during active COVID-19. Both conserved end residues are part of each CDR3. The D gene is left open where the match is weak. Size values are once, few and many counts, or a class for expanded clones, and some rows have none.

cdr3_nt: TGTGCCACCAGCAGAACGATTGCGGAGCAGTACTTC
cdr3_aa: CATSRTIAEQYF
j_call: TRBJ2-7
d_call: .
v_call: TRBV15
clone_size: .

cdr3_nt: TGTGCCAGCAGCCAGGGCGGAGGCTACACCTTC
cdr3_aa: CASSQGGGYTF
j_call: TRBJ1-2
d_call: .
v_call: TRBV6-5
clone_size: .

cdr3_nt: TGTGCCAGCAGCCAAGCGACTAGCCTAGGTGGCAATGAGCAGTTCTTC
cdr3_aa: CASSQATSLGGNEQFF
j_call: TRBJ2-1
d_call: TRBD2
v_call: TRBV3-1/TRBV3-2
clone_size: .

cdr3_nt: TGTGCCAGCAGCGAAAAACCCGACCGAGGGACCCAGTACTTC
cdr3_aa: CASSEKPDRGTQYF
j_call: TRBJ2-5
d_call: .
v_call: TRBV9
clone_size: .

cdr3_nt: TGTGCCAGCAGCTTGCTGTACCTTCGGGTCGAGCAGTACTTC
cdr3_aa: CASSLLYLRVEQYF
j_call: TRBJ2-7
d_call: .
v_call: TRBV5-5
clone_size: .

cdr3_nt: TGTGCCAGCAGGAGAGCTGCGGACCGTCAGGGCCATTCACCCCTCCACTTT
cdr3_aa: CASRRAADRQGHSPLHF
j_call: TRBJ1-6
d_call: .
v_call: TRBV27
clone_size: .

cdr3_nt: TGTGCCAGCAGCGATGACACAGGCGACTATGGCTACACCTTC
cdr3_aa: CASSDDTGDYGYTF
j_call: TRBJ1-2
d_call: .
v_call: TRBV9
clone_size: .

cdr3_nt: TGTGCCAGCAGCGGGACAGCCTACTACGAGCAGTACTTC
cdr3_aa: CASSGTAYYEQYF
j_call: TRBJ2-7
d_call: TRBD1
v_call: TRBV6-5
clone_size: .

cdr3_nt: TGCGCCAGCAGCCCCGGACGCCTAGCGGGAGGGTCAGATACGCAGTATTTT
cdr3_aa: CASSPGRLAGGSDTQYF
j_call: TRBJ2-3
d_call: TRBD2
v_call: TRBV5-1
clone_size: few

cdr3_nt: TGTGCCAGCAGCGGTCTTAATGAAAAACTGTTTTTT
cdr3_aa: CASSGLNEKLFF
j_call: TRBJ1-4
d_call: .
v_call: TRBV9
clone_size: .

cdr3_nt: TGTGCCAGCACCCTAGACAGCTACAATGAGCAGTTCTTC
cdr3_aa: CASTLDSYNEQFF
j_call: TRBJ2-1
d_call: .
v_call: TRBV7-2
clone_size: .